Listed below are T cell receptor beta chains from one sample, sequenced in a study of regulatory T cells in long-lasting Graves disease. TCRdb reanalysed the multiplex PCR reads using MiXCR and keeps one entry per CDR3 protein. The table lists around 420,000 distinct CDR3 sequences, 15% of them singletons. This sample was also put to use in a study of T cells in Graves' hyperthyroidism and ophthalmopathy.

The source material was peripheral blood mononuclear cells (PBMCs), sampled at new diagnosis, from a patient treated with antithyroid drugs. These receptors were obtained from a woman in her 40s with Graves disease. The CDR3 runs from the conserved cysteine through the conserved F or W. The D gene is left open where the match is weak. Clone size is given for some rows only: seen once, a few or many times, or a class if the clone is expanded.

NA	TRBV27	TRBJ1-5	NA	CASSLLGGISNQPQHF	TGTGCCAGCAGTTTATTGGGGGGCATAAGCAATCAGCCCCAGCATTTT
NA	TRBV11-1	TRBJ2-2	few	CASSIVPGTEKPNTGELFF	TGTGCCAGCAGCATAGTTCCCGGGACCGAGAAACCGAACACCGGGGAGCTGTTTTTT
NA	TRBV12-3/TRBV12-4	TRBJ1-5	many	CASSYSDQPQHF	TGTGCCAGCAGTTATTCGGATCAGCCCCAGCATTTT
TRBD2	TRBV6-2/TRBV6-3	TRBJ2-7	few	CASSEGLAATYEQYF	TGTGCCAGCAGTGAGGGACTAGCGGCCACCTACGAGCAGTACTTC
TRBD2	TRBV4-1	TRBJ2-7	NA	CASSRQSSGEGEQYF	TGCGCCAGCAGCCGGCAATCTAGCGGGGAGGGGGAGCAGTACTTC
NA	TRBV6-5	TRBJ1-4	many	CASSYSADTYEKLFF	TGTGCCAGCAGTTACTCAGCGGACACTTATGAAAAACTGTTTTTT
NA	TRBV28	TRBJ1-3	many	CASSPRGGGGFGNTIYF	TGTGCCAGCAGCCCCCGGGGCGGAGGGGGATTTGGAAACACCATATATTTT
NA	TRBV12-3/TRBV12-4	TRBJ1-2	many	CASSFGPGSNYGYTF	NA
NA	TRBV19	TRBJ1-2	few	CASSMGDGGTYGYTF	TGTGCCAGTAGTATGGGAGACGGGGGGACCTATGGCTACACCTTC
NA	TRBV12-3/TRBV12-4	TRBJ2-3	many	CASSRDSDTDTQYF	TGTGCCAGCAGCCGGGACTCCGACACAGATACGCAGTATTTT
TRBD1	TRBV13	TRBJ2-5	many	CASSFTDRGVQETQYF	TGTGCCAGCAGCTTTACGGACAGGGGCGTACAAGAGACCCAGTACTTC
NA	TRBV29-1	TRBJ2-1	few	CSVVRGEQFF	TGCAGCGTTGTACGGGGGGAGCAGTTCTTC
NA	TRBV5-1	TRBJ2-1	NA	CASSEGPDNEQFF	TGCGCCAGCAGCGAGGGACCCGACAATGAGCAGTTCTTC
TRBD2	TRBV6-1	TRBJ2-4	many	CASLAGGLAKNIQYF	TGTGCCAGCCTGGCGGGAGGCCTAGCCAAAAACATTCAGTACTTC
TRBD2	TRBV15	TRBJ2-1	many	CATKRERDNEQFF	TGTGCCACCAAGCGGGAGAGGGACAATGAGCAGTTCTTC
NA	TRBV3-1	TRBJ2-7	many	CASSQGAQSEQYF	TGTGCCAGCAGCCAGGGGGCGCAGAGCGAGCAGTACTTC
TRBD2	TRBV5-5	TRBJ2-1	NA	CASTLAGGHGNEQFF	TGTGCCAGCACCTTAGCGGGAGGGCATGGCAATGAGCAGTTCTTC
TRBD2	TRBV7-2	TRBJ2-7	many	CASSPNSGGSYEQYF	TGTGCCAGCAGCCCCAACAGCGGGGGCTCCTACGAGCAGTACTTC
TRBD2	TRBV6-2/TRBV6-3	TRBJ2-1	many	CASSLWGTRVGNEQFF	TGTGCCAGCAGTCTCTGGGGGACTAGGGTGGGCAATGAGCAGTTCTTC
NA	TRBV5-5	TRBJ2-1	many	CASSKGHVEQFF	TGTGCCAGCTCCAAGGGGCACGTTGAGCAGTTCTTC
TRBD2	TRBV28	TRBJ2-1	many	CASSFLAEGNEQFF	TGTGCCAGCAGTTTTCTAGCGGAGGGGAATGAGCAGTTCTTC
NA	TRBV27	TRBJ1-5	many	CASSLGRINQPQHF	TGTGCCAGCAGTTTGGGCAGAATCAATCAGCCCCAGCATTTT